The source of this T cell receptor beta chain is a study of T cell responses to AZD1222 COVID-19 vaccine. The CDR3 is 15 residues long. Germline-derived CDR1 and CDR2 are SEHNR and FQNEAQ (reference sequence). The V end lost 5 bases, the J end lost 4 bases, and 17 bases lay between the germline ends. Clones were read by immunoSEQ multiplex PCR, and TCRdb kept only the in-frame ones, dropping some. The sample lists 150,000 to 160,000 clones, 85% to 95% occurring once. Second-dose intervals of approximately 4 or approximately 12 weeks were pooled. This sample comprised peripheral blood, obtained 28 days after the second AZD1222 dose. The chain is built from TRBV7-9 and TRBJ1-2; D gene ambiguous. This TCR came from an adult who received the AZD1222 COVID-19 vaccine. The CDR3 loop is CASSPPLQVTYGYTF. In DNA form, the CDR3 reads TGTGCCAGCAGCCCACCCCTGCAGGTAACCTATGGCTACACCTTC.